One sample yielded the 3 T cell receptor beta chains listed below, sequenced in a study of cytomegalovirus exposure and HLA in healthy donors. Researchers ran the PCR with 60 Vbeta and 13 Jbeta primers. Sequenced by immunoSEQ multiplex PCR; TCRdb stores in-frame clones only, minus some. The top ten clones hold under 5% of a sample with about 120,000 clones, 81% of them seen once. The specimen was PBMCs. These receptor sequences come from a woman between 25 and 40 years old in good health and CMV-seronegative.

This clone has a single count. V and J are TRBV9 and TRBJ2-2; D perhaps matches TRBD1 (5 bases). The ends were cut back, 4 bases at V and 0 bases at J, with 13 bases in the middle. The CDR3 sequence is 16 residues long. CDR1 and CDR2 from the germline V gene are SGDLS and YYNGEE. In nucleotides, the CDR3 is TGTGCCAGCAGCCCGAGATTAGGGGCGAACACCGGGGAGCTGTTTTTT. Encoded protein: CASSPRLGANTGELFF.

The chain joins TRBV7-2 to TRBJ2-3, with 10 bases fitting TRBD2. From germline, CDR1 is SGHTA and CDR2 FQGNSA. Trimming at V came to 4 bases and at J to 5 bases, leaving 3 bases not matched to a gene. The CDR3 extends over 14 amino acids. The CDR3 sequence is CASSSLAGGDTQYF. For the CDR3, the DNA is TGTGCCAGCAGCTCCTTAGCGGGAGGAGATACGCAGTATTTT.

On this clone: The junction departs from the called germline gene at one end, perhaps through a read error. The CDR3 region is CASRAGVSHEQYF. The CDR3 DNA sequence: TGTGCCAGCCGTGCAGGGGTCTCCCACGAGCAGTACTTC. The J gene is TRBJ2-7, the V gene TRBV28, with D possibly being TRBD1 (6 bases). The CDR3 is 13 amino acids. Germline V gene lookup returns CDR1 MDHEN and CDR2 SYDVKM.